What follows describes a single TCR beta chain. Its antigen is undetermined. Semi-nested PCR with Nested Universal Primer A followed constant-region reverse priming of full-length variable regions. MiXCR was run by TCRdb on the 5' RACE reads, yielding one entry per CDR3 protein. Of about 57,000 distinct CDR3 sequences listed, 26% are singletons. Treg sorting used a CD4+CD25+CD127-/low gate. The V and J ends lost 5 bases and 2 bases respectively, with 10 bases between them. CDR1 is SGHDN, CDR2 FVKESK, per germline. This CDR3 is built from 13 residues. Findings and limits, study-wide: Tumor Tregs overlapped most with tumor, then blood, naive CD4+ cells. In terms of TCR gene usage, tumor memory CD4+ T cells clustered together with blood and lymph node memory CD4+ cells, as well as with lymph node naive CD4+ cells. The larger-cohort validation was restricted to a single TCR beta V-J rearrangement rather than whole repertoires.

V gene TRBV14 combines with J gene TRBJ2-7; unclear D gene. The source of this sequence is a female donor with breast cancer. Specimen: tumor-infiltrating Tregs sorted from the breast tumor. The CDR3 spells CASSFGEAYEQYF. The CDR3 nucleotides read TGTGCCAGCAGCTTTGGGGAAGCCTACGAGCAGTACTTC. Looking up the rest from reference TRBV14 and TRBJ2-7 gives the full variable domain: EAGVTQFPSHSVIEKGQTVTLRCDPISGHDNLYWYRRVMGKEIKFLLHFVKESKQDESGMPNNRFLAERTGGTYSTLKVQPAELEDSGVYFCASSFGEAYEQYFGPGTRLTVT.